This T cell receptor beta chain came from a study of blood T cells in healthy people across ages. Study-wide points: Higher diversity, along with more naive CD4+ cells, distinguished long-lived donors from aged donors. In older individuals, TCR beta diversity per million T cells was lower, falling roughly linearly with age.

For the second PCR, which ran for roughly 7 to 11 cycles, a sample-barcoded 5' primer and a J-beta primer mix were used. Every sample gave at least 2.5 million paired-end reads containing CDR3. TCRdb called the 5' RACE reads again in MiXCR, with one record for every CDR3 protein. The data hold 550,000 to 750,000 distinct CDR3 sequences, with roughly 21% observed a single time. Germline CDR1 and CDR2: SGHRS and YFSETQ. Unmatched junction bases numbered 6, after V lost 4 bases and J lost 3 bases. CDR3 length equals 14 residues. This clonotype turned up a few times. The antigen is unknown. Sequences were obtained from blood. This clonotype was sampled from a man between 65 and 85 years old in good health. V is TRBV5-1 and J is TRBJ1-1; TRBD1 matches at 7 bases. The CDR3 protein is CASSPDRIDTEAFF. CDR3 in DNA: TGCGCCAGCAGCCCGGACAGGATCGACACTGAAGCTTTCTTT. The full variable domain, completed using reference TRBV5-1 and TRBJ1-1, is KAGVTQTPRYLIKTRGQQVTLSCSPISGHRSVSWYQQTPGQGLQFLFEYFSETQRNKGNFPGRFSGRQFSNSRSEMNVSTLELGDSALYLCASSPDRIDTEAFFGQGTRLTVV.